This paragraph covers one T cell receptor beta chain sequence. Its antigen is not identified. V lost 2 bases to trimming and J lost 6 bases; unmatched junction nucleotides: 7. CDR3 size: 16 residues. The germline V gene encodes CDR1 LGHNA and CDR2 YSLEER. The sample originates from a study of T-cell memory formation after mild COVID-19. 5'RACE, which relied on constant-segment primers, yielded TCR alpha and TCR beta cDNA libraries carrying sample barcodes and UMIs. MiXCR was run by TCRdb on the 5' RACE reads, yielding one entry per CDR3 protein. The profile shows about 400,000 distinct CDR3 sequences, about a sixth of them singletons. Study results and limitations: The appearance of some responding clones in pre-infection memory suggested that cross-reactive memory joined.

The chain carries TRBV4-3 and TRBJ2-1; 10 bases map to TRBD1. The clonotype comes from a man aged 18-30 years who had mild COVID-19 (a few samples of this study predate the infection). Cell type and time point are not known. The sequencing input was PBMCs or a T cell subset sorted from them (not recorded which). The CDR3 is CASSQQGTGDGNEQFF. CDR3 in DNA: TGCGCCAGCAGCCAACAAGGGACAGGGGACGGCAATGAGCAGTTCTTC.